A selection of T cell receptor beta chains follows, all from one sample in a study of T cell responses to AZD1222 COVID-19 vaccine. Profiled with immunoSEQ multiplex PCR; TCRdb holds only in-frame clones, not every one. This table holds about 150,000 clones, less than 90% found once. The sequenced sample was peripheral blood, obtained on day 0 of AZD1222 vaccination. The receptors were gathered from an adult in good health. The CDR3 runs from the conserved cysteine through the conserved F or W.

v_gene	j_gene	len	CDR3aa
TRBV7-2	TRBJ1-5	17	CASSHRKPGQVNQPQHF
TRBV6-5	TRBJ1-6	12	CASLTGGPPLHF
TRBV7-6	TRBJ1-1	11	CASSSGPEAFF
TRBV27	TRBJ2-7	15	CASSLEGLPPHEQYF
TRBV9	TRBJ2-2	15	CASSVGGTDFGELFF
TRBV7-6	TRBJ1-4	15	CASSWGSSTNEKLFF
TRBV6-5	TRBJ1-2	13	CASRGWQNYGYTF
TRBV20-1	TRBJ1-1	11	CSARGHLRAFF
TRBV18	TRBJ2-2	16	CASSPPGLAPTGELFF
TRBV19	TRBJ2-2	15	CASQGGAVNTGELFF
TRBV10-3	TRBJ1-1	13	CAALGNPNTEAFF
TRBV28	TRBJ1-2	14	CASTQAGQIYGYTF
TRBV7-2	TRBJ2-7	15	CASSLEGTISNEQYF
TRBV10-3	TRBJ2-1	12	CAITGGYNEQFF
TRBV3-1/TRBV3-2	TRBJ1-2	12	CASSQGTQGYTF
TRBV2	TRBJ1-5	12	CASSEGNQPQHF
TRBV6-5	TRBJ1-6	15	CASSSGGTGDSPLHF
TRBV19	TRBJ2-7	12	CASRSGGGEQYF
TRBV6-1	TRBJ2-7	14	CASSEDRDSYEQYF
TRBV7-2	TRBJ1-6	16	CASSQTWQGVYSPLHF
TRBV3-1/TRBV3-2	TRBJ1-2	12	CASSRRNYGYTF
TRBV2	TRBJ2-7	15	CASRMTGTGVRVRYF
TRBV18	TRBJ2-7	15	CASSPPNGVGYEQYF
TRBV2	TRBJ2-7	11	CASIRSYEQYF
TRBV23-1	TRBJ2-3	16	CASRSPGPRGTDTQYF
TRBV7-2	TRBJ2-7	14	CASSSYMSPYEQYF
TRBV12-3/TRBV12-4	TRBJ1-2	13	CASSFRDGRGYTF
TRBV9	TRBJ2-3	15	CASSVAAGSTDTQYF
TRBV6-5	TRBJ2-6	13	CASTYPGANVLTF